This T cell receptor (beta chain) is drawn from a study of blood T cells in healthy people across ages. PCR was performed a second time for about 7 to 12 cycles using a sample-barcoded 5' primer and a J-beta primer mix. Researchers report that a template-switch adaptor with 12 random nucleotides tagged each cDNA molecule. TCRdb redid the calling of the 5' RACE reads with MiXCR, one entry per CDR3 protein. The sample carries 920,000 or so distinct CDR3 sequences, 40% to 45% recorded once. V shed 7 bases and J 8 bases; nucleotides not matched to a gene: 13. This CDR3 has 16 residues. Germline V gene lookup returns CDR1 SQVTM and CDR2 ANQGSEA. Overall study results and limits: The percentage of naive T cells correlated strongly with TCR beta diversity. Roughly linearly, TCR beta diversity per million T cells fell as age increased.

This clonotype has a handful of counts. Its antigen is unidentified. Ten milliliters of peripheral blood were drawn from each donor into EDTA-treated tubes. The receptor comes from a woman aged 60 to 75 in good health. The specimen sequenced was blood. This chain uses TRBV29-1 with TRBJ2-1; TRBD2 agrees at 14 bases. In DNA, the CDR3 is TGCAGCGGGGGGACTAGCGGGAGAAGGGGCCGATATGAGCAGTTCTTC. Protein product: CSGGTSGRRGRYEQFF.